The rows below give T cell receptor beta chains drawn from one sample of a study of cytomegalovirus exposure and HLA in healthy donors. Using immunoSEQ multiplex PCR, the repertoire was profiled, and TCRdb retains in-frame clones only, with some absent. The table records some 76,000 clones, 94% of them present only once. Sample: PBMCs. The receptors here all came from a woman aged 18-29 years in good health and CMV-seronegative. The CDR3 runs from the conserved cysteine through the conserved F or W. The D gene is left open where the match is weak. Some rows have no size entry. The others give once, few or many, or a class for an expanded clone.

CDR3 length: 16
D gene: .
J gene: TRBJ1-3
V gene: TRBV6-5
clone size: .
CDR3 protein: CASSYSGGTSGNTIYF
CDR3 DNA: TGTGCCAGCAGTTACTCGGGGGGAACGTCTGGAAACACCATATATTTT

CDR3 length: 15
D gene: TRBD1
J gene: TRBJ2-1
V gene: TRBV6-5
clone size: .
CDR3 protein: CASSVDRGVYNEQFF
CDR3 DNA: TGTGCCAGCAGTGTGGACAGGGGGGTATACAATGAGCAGTTCTTC

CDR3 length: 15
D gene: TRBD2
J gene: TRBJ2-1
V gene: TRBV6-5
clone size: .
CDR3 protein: CATREGSGRFDEQFF
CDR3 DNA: TGTGCCACCAGGGAGGGTAGCGGGAGGTTCGATGAGCAGTTCTTC

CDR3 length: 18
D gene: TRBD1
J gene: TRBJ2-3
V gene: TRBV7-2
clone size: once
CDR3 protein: CASSLLVVTDRDTDTQYF
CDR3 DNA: TGTGCCAGCAGCTTATTGGTTGTCACGGACAGGGACACAGATACGCAGTATTTT

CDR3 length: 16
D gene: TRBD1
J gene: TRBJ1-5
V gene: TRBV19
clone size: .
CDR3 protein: CASSRPRGQGGQPQHF
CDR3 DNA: TGTGCCAGTAGTAGGCCCCGGGGACAGGGCGGCCAGCCCCAGCATTTT

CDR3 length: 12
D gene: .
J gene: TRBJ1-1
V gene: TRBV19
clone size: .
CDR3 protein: CVSQGPYTEAFF
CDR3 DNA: TGTGTCTCACAGGGTCCCTACACTGAAGCTTTCTTT

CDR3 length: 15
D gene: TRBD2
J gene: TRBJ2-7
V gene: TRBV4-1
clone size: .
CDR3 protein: CASSQFLAGKYEQYF
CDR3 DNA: TGCGCCAGCAGCCAATTCTTAGCGGGAAAGTACGAGCAGTACTTC

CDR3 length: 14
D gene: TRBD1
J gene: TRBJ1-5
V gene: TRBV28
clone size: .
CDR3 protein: CASSEGAGGQPQHF
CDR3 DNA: TGTGCCAGCAGTGAGGGGGCCGGGGGTCAGCCCCAGCATTTT

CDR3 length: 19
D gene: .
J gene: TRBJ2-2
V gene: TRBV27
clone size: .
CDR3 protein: CASSFRRIAATANTGELFF
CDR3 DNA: TGTGCCAGCAGTTTTAGAAGGATCGCGGCGACCGCGAACACCGGGGAGCTGTTTTTT

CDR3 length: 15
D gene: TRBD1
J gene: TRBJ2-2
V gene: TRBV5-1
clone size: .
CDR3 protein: CASSLLDRATGELFF
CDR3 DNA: TGCGCCAGCAGCTTGCTGGACAGGGCCACCGGGGAGCTGTTTTTT

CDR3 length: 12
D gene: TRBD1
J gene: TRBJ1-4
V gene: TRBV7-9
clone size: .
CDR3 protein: CASSFRQGRLFF
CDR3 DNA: TGTGCCAGCAGCTTCCGACAGGGAAGACTGTTTTTT

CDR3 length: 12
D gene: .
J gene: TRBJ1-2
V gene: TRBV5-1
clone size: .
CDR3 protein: CASSWQGQGYTF
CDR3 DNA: TGCGCCAGCAGCTGGCAGGGGCAGGGCTACACCTTC

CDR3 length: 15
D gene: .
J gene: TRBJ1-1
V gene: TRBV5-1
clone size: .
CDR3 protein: CASTPAGGLFSEAFF
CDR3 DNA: TGCGCCAGCACCCCCGCGGGGGGGTTATTTTCTGAAGCTTTCTTT

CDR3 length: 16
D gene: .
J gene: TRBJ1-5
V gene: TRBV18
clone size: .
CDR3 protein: CASSPRLGTINQPQHF
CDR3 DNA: TGTGCCAGCTCACCCCGTCTGGGGACAATAAATCAGCCCCAGCATTTT

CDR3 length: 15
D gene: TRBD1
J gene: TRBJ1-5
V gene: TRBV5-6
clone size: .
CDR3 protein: CASSDRDRVNQPQHF
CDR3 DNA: TGTGCCAGCAGCGACCGGGACAGGGTAAACCAGCCCCAGCATTTT

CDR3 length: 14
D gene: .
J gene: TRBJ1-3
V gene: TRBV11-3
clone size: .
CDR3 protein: CASSLRVNGNTIYF
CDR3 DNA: TGTGCCAGCAGCTTACGGGTCAATGGAAACACCATATATTTT

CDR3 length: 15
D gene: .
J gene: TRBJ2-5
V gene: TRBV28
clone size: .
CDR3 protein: CASSLNPPSRETQYF
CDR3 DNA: TGTGCCAGCAGTTTGAATCCCCCCTCGCGAGAGACCCAGTACTTC

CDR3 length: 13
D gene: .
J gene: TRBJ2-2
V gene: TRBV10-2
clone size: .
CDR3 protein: CASTAQNTGELFF
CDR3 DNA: TGCGCCAGTACAGCCCAGAACACCGGGGAGCTGTTTTTT

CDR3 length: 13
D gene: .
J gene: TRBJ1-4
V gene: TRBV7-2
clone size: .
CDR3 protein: CASSAAANEKLFF
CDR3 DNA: TGTGCCAGCAGCGCCGCGGCTAATGAAAAACTGTTTTTT

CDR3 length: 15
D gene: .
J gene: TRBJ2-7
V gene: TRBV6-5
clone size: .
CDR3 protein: CASSYSEGRYYEQYF
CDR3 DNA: TGTGCCAGCAGTTACTCGGAGGGAAGGTATTACGAGCAGTACTTC

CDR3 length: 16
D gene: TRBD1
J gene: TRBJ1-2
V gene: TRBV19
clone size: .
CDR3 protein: CASSIGTGGPHVGYTF
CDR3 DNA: TGTGCCAGTAGTATAGGTACAGGGGGGCCACACGTTGGCTACACCTTC

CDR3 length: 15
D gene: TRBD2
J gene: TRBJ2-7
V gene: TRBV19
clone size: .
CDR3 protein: CASSISSGKTYEQYF
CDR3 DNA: TGTGCCAGTAGTATTTCTAGCGGGAAGACCTACGAGCAGTACTTC

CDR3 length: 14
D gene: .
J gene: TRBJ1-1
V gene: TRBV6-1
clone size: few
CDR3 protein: CASSAQGRDTEAFF
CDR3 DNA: TGTGCCAGCAGTGCACAGGGTCGGGACACTGAAGCTTTCTTT

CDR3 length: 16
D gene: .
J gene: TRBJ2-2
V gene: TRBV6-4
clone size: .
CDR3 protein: CASSDSALVNTGELFF
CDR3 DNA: TGTGCCAGCAGTGACTCCGCTCTAGTGAACACCGGGGAGCTGTTTTTT

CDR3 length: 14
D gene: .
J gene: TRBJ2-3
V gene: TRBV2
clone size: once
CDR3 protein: CASRGAGRTDTQYF
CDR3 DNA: TGTGCCAGCAGGGGGGCAGGGCGCACAGATACGCAGTATTTT

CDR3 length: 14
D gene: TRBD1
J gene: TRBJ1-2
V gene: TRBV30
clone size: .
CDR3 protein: CAWSYRDRGGGYTF
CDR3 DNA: TGTGCCTGGAGTTACCGGGACAGAGGAGGTGGCTACACCTTC

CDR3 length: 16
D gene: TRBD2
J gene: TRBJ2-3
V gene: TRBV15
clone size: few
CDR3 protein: CATSPRGGENTDTQYF
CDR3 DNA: TGTGCCACCAGCCCCCGGGGGGGGGAAAACACAGATACGCAGTATTTT

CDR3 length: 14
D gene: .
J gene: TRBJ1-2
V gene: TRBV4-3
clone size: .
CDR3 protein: CASSPRWGDYGYTF
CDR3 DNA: TGCGCCAGCAGCCCCCGATGGGGGGACTATGGCTACACCTTC

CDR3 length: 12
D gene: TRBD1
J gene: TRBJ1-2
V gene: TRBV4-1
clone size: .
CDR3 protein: CASRGTGDGYTF
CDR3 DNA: TGCGCCAGCAGGGGGACAGGGGATGGCTACACCTTC

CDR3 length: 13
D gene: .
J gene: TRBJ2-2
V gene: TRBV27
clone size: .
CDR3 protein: CASSTANTGELFF
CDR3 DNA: TGTGCCAGCAGTACAGCGAACACCGGGGAGCTGTTTTTT

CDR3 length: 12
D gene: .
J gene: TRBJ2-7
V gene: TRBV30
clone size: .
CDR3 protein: CAWSIQGYEQYF
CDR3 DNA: TGTGCCTGGAGTATTCAGGGCTACGAGCAGTACTTC

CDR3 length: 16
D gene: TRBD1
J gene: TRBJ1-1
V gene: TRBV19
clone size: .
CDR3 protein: CASSIVRTGWNTEAFF
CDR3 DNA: TGTGCCAGTAGTATTGTTCGGACAGGGTGGAACACTGAAGCTTTCTTT

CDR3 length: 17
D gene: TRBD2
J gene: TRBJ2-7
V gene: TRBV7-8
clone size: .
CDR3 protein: CASSLGRTSGRDYEQYF
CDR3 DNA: TGTGCCAGCAGCTTAGGCCGGACTAGCGGGAGGGACTACGAGCAGTACTTC

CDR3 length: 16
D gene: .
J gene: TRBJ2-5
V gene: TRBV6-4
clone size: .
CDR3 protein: CASSDLSQGNQETQYF
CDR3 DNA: TGTGCCAGCAGTGACCTTTCGCAGGGGAACCAAGAGACCCAGTACTTC

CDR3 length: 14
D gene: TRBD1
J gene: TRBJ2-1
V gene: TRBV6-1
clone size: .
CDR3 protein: CASTPGQGGNEQFF
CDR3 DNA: TGTGCCAGCACTCCGGGACAGGGGGGCAATGAGCAGTTCTTC

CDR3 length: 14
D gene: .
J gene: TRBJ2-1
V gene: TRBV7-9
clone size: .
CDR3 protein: CASSHPSRYNEQFF
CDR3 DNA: TGTGCCAGCAGTCACCCCTCTAGGTACAATGAGCAGTTCTTC

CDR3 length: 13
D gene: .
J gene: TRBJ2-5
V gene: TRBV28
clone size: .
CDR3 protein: CASSLYREETQYF
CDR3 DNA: TGTGCCAGCAGTTTATACAGGGAAGAGACCCAGTACTTC

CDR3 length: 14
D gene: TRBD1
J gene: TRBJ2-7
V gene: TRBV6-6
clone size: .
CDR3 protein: CASSYQQGDYEQYF
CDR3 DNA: TGTGCCAGCAGTTACCAACAGGGGGACTACGAGCAGTACTTC

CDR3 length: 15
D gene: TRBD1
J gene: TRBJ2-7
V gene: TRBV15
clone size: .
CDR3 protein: CATSPPPQGDYEQYF
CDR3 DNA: TGTGCCACCAGTCCACCGCCACAGGGGGACTACGAGCAGTACTTC

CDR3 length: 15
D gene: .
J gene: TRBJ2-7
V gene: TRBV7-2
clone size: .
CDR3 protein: CASRQDSHHSYEQYF
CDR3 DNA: TGTGCCAGCAGACAGGACAGCCACCACTCCTACGAGCAGTACTTC

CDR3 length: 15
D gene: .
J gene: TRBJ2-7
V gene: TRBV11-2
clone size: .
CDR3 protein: CASSLDGGTADEQYF
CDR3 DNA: TGTGCCAGCAGCTTAGATGGAGGGACAGCAGACGAGCAGTACTTC

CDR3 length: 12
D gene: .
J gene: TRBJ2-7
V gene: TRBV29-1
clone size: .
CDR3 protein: CSALGTRDEQYF
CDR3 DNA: TGCAGCGCCCTCGGGACTCGCGACGAGCAGTACTTC

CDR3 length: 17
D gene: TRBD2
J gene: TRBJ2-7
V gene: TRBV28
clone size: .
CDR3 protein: CASSPHLAGGPGYEQYF
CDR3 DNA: TGTGCCAGCAGCCCCCATCTAGCGGGAGGGCCGGGATACGAGCAGTACTTC

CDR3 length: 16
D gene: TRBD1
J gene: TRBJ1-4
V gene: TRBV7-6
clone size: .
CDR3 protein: CASSLVRTGANEKLFF
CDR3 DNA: TGTGCCAGCAGCTTAGTTAGGACAGGGGCTAATGAAAAACTGTTTTTT

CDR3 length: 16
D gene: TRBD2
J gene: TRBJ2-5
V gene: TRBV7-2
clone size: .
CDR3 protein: CASSRGASGPQETQYF
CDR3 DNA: TGTGCCAGCAGCCGTGGGGCTAGCGGGCCACAAGAGACCCAGTACTTC

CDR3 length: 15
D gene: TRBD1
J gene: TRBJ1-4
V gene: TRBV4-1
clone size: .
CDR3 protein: CASSHSGTGGEKLFF
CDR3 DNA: TGCGCCAGCAGCCACTCCGGGACAGGGGGTGAAAAACTGTTTTTT

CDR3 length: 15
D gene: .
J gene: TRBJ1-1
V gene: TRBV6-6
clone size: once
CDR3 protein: CASSYLTGMNTEAFF
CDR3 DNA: TGTGCCAGCAGTTACTTAACAGGGATGAACACTGAAGCTTTCTTT

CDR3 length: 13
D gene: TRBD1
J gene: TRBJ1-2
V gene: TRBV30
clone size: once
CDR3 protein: CACNSGGVYGYTF
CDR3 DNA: TGTGCCTGCAATTCAGGGGGCGTCTATGGCTACACCTTC

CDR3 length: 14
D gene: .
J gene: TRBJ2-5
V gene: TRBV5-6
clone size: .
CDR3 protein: CASSSTAGQETQYF
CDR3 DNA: TGTGCCAGCAGCTCGACGGCGGGACAAGAGACCCAGTACTTC

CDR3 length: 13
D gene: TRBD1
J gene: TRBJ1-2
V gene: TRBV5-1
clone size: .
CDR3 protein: CASRQGQETGILF
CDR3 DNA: TGCGCCAGCAGACAGGGACAGGAGACAGGGATTCTCTTC

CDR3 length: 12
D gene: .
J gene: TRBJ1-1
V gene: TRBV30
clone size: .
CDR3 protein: CAWDDPGARAFF
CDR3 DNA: TGTGCCTGGGACGACCCAGGGGCTCGAGCTTTCTTT

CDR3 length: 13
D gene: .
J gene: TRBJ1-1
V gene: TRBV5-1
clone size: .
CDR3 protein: CASSFKEGTEAFF
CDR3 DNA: TGCGCCAGCAGCTTTAAGGAGGGTACTGAAGCTTTCTTT

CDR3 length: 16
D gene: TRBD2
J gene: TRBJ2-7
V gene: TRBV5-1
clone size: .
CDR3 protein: CASSSHSIAGVDEQYF
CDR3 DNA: TGCGCCAGCAGCTCCCATAGTATAGCGGGAGTTGATGAGCAGTACTTC

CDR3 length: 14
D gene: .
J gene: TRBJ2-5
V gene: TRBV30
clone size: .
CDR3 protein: CAWSVGVFQETQYF
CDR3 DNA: TGTGCCTGGAGTGTAGGGGTTTTCCAAGAGACCCAGTACTTC

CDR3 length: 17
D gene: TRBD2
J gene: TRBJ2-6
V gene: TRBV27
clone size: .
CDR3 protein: CASSPTLGGAGANVLTF
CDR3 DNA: TGTGCCAGCAGTCCCACCCTGGGAGGGGCTGGGGCCAACGTCCTGACTTTC